This is a list of T cell receptor beta chains from one sample in a study of blood T cell repertoires in COVID-19. The protocol was immunoSEQ multiplex PCR, while the TCRdb copy is restricted to in-frame clones and leaves out a portion. Of about 41,000 clones detected, 80% to 90% appear once; the ten largest clones hold under 50%. The sequencing sample was made of peripheral blood. These TCRs come from a woman older than 75 with active or convalescent COVID-19. Each CDR3 is given with its conserved first and last residue. The D gene is left open where the match is weak. Size is stated for part of the rows, as once, few or many counts, or as a class when the clone is expanded.

-	TRBV11-2	TRBJ1-5	TRBD1	CASSLLAGTGVQPQHF	TGTGCCAGCAGCTTATTAGCGGGGACAGGGGTACAGCCCCAGCATTTT
medium-sized	TRBV27	TRBJ2-7	TRBD1	CASRGQGSYEQYF	TGTGCCAGCAGGGGACAGGGGTCCTACGAGCAGTACTTC
-	TRBV6-5	TRBJ2-5	TRBD2	CASSRLGLAETQYF	TGTGCCAGCAGTAGACTGGGACTAGCGGAGACCCAGTACTTC
-	TRBV6-2/TRBV6-3	TRBJ2-2	TRBD2	CASSRTSGRVGGELFF	TGTGCCAGCAGTCGAACTAGCGGGAGGGTCGGCGGGGAGCTGTTTTTT
-	TRBV29-1	TRBJ2-5	TRBD1	CSADRGRETQYF	TGCAGCGCGGACAGGGGGCGAGAGACCCAGTACTTC
-	TRBV5-1	TRBJ2-1	-	CASSLVGGQGYNEQFF	TGCGCCAGCAGCTTGGTTGGGGGCCAGGGCTACAATGAGCAGTTCTTC
-	TRBV6-4	TRBJ1-1	-	CASSAPRKAFF	TGTGCCAGCAGTGCGCCCAGGAAAGCTTTCTTT
-	TRBV5-4	TRBJ2-3	-	CASSLGLEEHTDTQYF	TGTGCCAGCAGCTTGGGACTAGAAGAACACACAGATACGCAGTATTTT
few	TRBV4-3	TRBJ2-6	TRBD2	CASSQDRLAGADGANVLTF	TGCGCCAGCAGCCAAGATCGGCTAGCGGGAGCGGACGGGGCCAACGTCCTGACTTTC
-	TRBV10-3	TRBJ1-5	-	CAISREGTDSNQPQHF	TGTGCCATCAGCCGCGAGGGAACCGACAGCAATCAGCCCCAGCATTTT
-	TRBV28	TRBJ1-2	-	CASRSPRRSYGYTF	TGTGCCAGCAGGTCCCCCCGGAGAAGCTATGGCTACACCTTC
-	TRBV6-5	TRBJ1-5	TRBD1	CASSSRTGNQPQHF	TGTGCCAGCAGTTCCCGGACAGGAAATCAGCCCCAGCATTTT